The 17 T cell receptor beta chains given below trace back to one sample, sequenced in a study of cytomegalovirus exposure and HLA in healthy donors (dated by TCRdb to 2017 to 2019). Libraries were prepared through the immunoSEQ multiplex PCR assay. The multiplex PCR relied on a mix of 60 forward primers for TCR Vbeta segments and 13 reverse primers for TCR Jbeta segments. TCRdb carries this immuneACCESS record with in-frame sequences only. Its versions omit some clonotypes, under half of them owing to an unresolved V gene in the studies checked, with the rest unexplained. For this sample the table gives over 200,000 clones, of which over 70% were detected only once. Of the sample, about 2.5% falls within the top ten clones. What was sequenced was PBMCs. The source of these receptors is a woman in her sixties in good health and CMV-seropositive.

V and J are TRBV6-1 and TRBJ2-5; D unclear. V shed 5 bases and J shed 4 bases, with 5 bases lying between them. CDR3 length: 11 amino acids. Germline V CDR1 and CDR2: MNHNS, SASEGT. CDR3 coding DNA: TGTGCCAGCAGTTCTCGAGAGACCCAGTACTTC. This gives the protein CASSSRETQYF.

The count of this clone is one. The rearrangement uses TRBV5-1 and TRBJ2-7, with D perhaps matching TRBD1 (6 bases). V was clipped by 1 base and J by 2 bases, with 13 bases between them. The CDR3 totals 15 residues. CDR1 SGHRS and CDR2 YFSETQ come from the germline V gene. CDR3 amino acids: CASSLNLGTPYEQYF. The DNA of the CDR3 is TGCGCCAGCAGCTTGAATCTCGGGACACCCTACGAGCAGTACTTC.

This clone was seen more than once but under ten times. The V gene is TRBV19, the J gene TRBJ1-1; D remains unclear. Trimming removed 6 bases from V and 3 bases from J, with 5 bases in between. Germline V gene lookup returns CDR1 LNHDA and CDR2 SQIVND (reference sequence). This CDR3 contains 11 residues. The DNA of the CDR3 is TGTGCCAGTAGGGCCGACACTGAAGCTTTCTTT. Its translation: CASRADTEAFF.

This sequence joins TRBV18 and TRBJ2-1; D is undetermined. The germline V and J ends were trimmed by 0 bases and 9 bases, with 12 bases remaining between them. Germline V CDR1 and CDR2: KGHSH, LQKENI. This CDR3 is built from 14 residues. CDR3 in DNA: TGTGCCAGCTCACCACCGGTGTTCCGTAGTGAGCAGTTCTTC. Translating it yields CASSPPVFRSEQFF.

As for this clone: The germline gene is not matched at one end of the junction; a read error may be the cause. The J gene is TRBJ1-3, the V gene TRBV9; D not certain. CDR3 length: 17 amino acids. Germline CDR1 SGDLS, CDR2 YYNGEE. This CDR3 is CASSVSSGSSLGNTTYF. CDR3 nucleotide sequence: TGTGCCAGCAGCGTATCATCGGGAAGCTCTCTTGGAAACACCACATATTTT.

This clone was counted a single time. The chain recombines TRBV4-1 with TRBJ1-1, with D possibly matching TRBD1 (5 bases). The CDR3 runs 14 residues. CDR1 is MGHRA, CDR2 YSYEKL, per germline. The germline V and J ends were trimmed by 8 bases and 1 base, with 14 bases remaining between them. CDR3 protein: CASARTGQNTEAFF. The CDR3 bases are TGCGCCAGCGCTCGAACAGGTCAGAACACTGAAGCTTTCTTT.

This chain joins TRBV5-1 and TRBJ2-2; 7 bases align to TRBD1. The CDR3 is made up of 15 amino acids. Losses at the gene ends were 1 base for V and 4 bases for J; bases not matched to a gene: 4. The germline V gene has CDR1 SGHRS and CDR2 YFSETQ. The CDR3: CASSLLWTGTGELFF. CDR3 coding DNA: TGCGCCAGCAGCTTGCTTTGGACAGGCACCGGGGAGCTGTTTTTT. The variable domain in full, completed from reference TRBV5-1 and TRBJ2-2, reads KAGVTQTPRYLIKTRGQQVTLSCSPISGHRSVSWYQQTPGQGLQFLFEYFSETQRNKGNFPGRFSGRQFSNSRSEMNVSTLELGDSALYLCASSLLWTGTGELFFGEGSRLTVL.

This clone has a single count. This chain links TRBV6-5 with TRBJ1-3, with 8 bases fitting TRBD1. The CDR3 covers 14 residues. Germline V gene sequence: CDR1 MNHEY, CDR2 SVGAGI. The trim removed 11 bases at V and 3 bases at J, leaving 9 bases unmatched. The CDR3 nucleotides read TGTGCCGGAGTGACAGGGGACTTTGGAAACACCATATATTTT. This sequence encodes CAGVTGDFGNTIYF.

The chain joins TRBV10-3 to TRBJ1-1; D is undetermined. The CDR3 is 15 amino acids. Germline values: CDR1 ENHRY, CDR2 SYGVKD. The V end was cut by 0 bases, the J end by 5 bases, with 13 bases between. Written as DNA, the CDR3 is TGTGCCATCAGTGAGTCGAATGCGGGAGAGACTGAAGCTTTCTTT. It yields the protein CAISESNAGETEAFF.

Only a few counts were recorded for this clone. The chain recombines TRBV5-1 with TRBJ1-4; D unresolved. Germline V gene data show CDR1 as SGHRS and CDR2 as YFSETQ. This CDR3 region has 14 residues. Trimming pared 0 bases from V and 5 bases from J, leaving 8 bases between. The chain's CDR3 is CASSLETANEKLFF. Written as DNA, the CDR3 is TGCGCCAGCAGCTTGGAAACCGCGAATGAAAAACTGTTTTTT.

The chain couples TRBV18 to TRBJ2-3; the match to TRBD2 covers 14 bases. With V trimmed by 2 bases and J by 5 bases, 0 bases remained unmatched. This CDR3 comprises 15 residues. Germline V CDR1 and CDR2: KGHSH, LQKENI. This chain's CDR3 is CASSPGTSGRDTQYF. The CDR3 DNA follows: TGTGCCAGCTCACCAGGGACTAGCGGGAGAGATACGCAGTATTTT.

V gene TRBV5-4 combines with J gene TRBJ2-1; TRBD2 matches 9 bases. Germline CDR1 SGHNT, CDR2 YYREEE (reference sequence). Germline trimming cut 0 bases from V and 3 bases from J; bases unmatched to any gene: 4. This CDR3 has 16 amino acids. CDR3 bases: TGTGCCAGCAGCTTGGTGGCGGGGGGGATCTACAATGAGCAGTTCTTC. This translates into CASSLVAGGIYNEQFF.

V usage is TRBV27 and J usage is TRBJ2-6; D remains ambiguous. This CDR3 contains 16 residues. Trimming removed 6 bases at V and 1 base at J, with 13 bases between. Germline V lookup: CDR1 MNHEY, CDR2 SMNVEV (reference sequence). CDR3 loop: CASSIHFRSGANVLTF. DNA for the CDR3: TGTGCCAGCAGCATACATTTCAGGTCTGGGGCCAACGTCCTGACTTTC. Looking up the rest from reference TRBV27 and TRBJ2-6 gives the full variable domain: EAQVTQNPRYLITVTGKKLTVTCSQNMNHEYMSWYRQDPGLGLRQIYYSMNVEVTDKGDVPEGYKVSRKEKRNFPLILESPSPNQTSLYFCASSIHFRSGANVLTFGAGSRLTVL.

The genes are TRBV18 and TRBJ1-3; D remains ambiguous. Looked up from germline, CDR1 is KGHSH and CDR2 is LQKENI. V was pared by 5 bases and J by 4 bases, with 15 bases between. CDR3 length: 15 amino acids. CDR3 loop: CASSTLRVLGNTIYF. DNA for the CDR3: TGTGCCAGCTCAACCCTACGGGTCCTCGGAAACACCATATATTTT.

The chain recombines TRBV5-6 with TRBJ2-5, with a tentative D call TRBD1 (5 bases). CDR3 length: 13 amino acids. V lost 0 bases and J 2 bases, leaving 5 bases between the germline ends. CDR1 and CDR2 from the germline V gene are SGHDT and YYEEEE. CDR3 amino acids: CASSLGQQETQYF. The CDR3 DNA follows: TGTGCCAGCAGCTTGGGACAGCAAGAGACCCAGTACTTC.

This chain joins TRBV10-2 and TRBJ2-1; no clear D. Germline CDR1 WSHSY, CDR2 SAAADI. There are 13 residues in the CDR3. Trimming took off 8 bases at V and 0 bases at J, with 8 bases between the two ends. The CDR3, as DNA: TGCGCCAGCGCGGCGAGCTCCTACAATGAGCAGTTCTTC. It is translated as CASAASSYNEQFF.

This sequence joins TRBV27 and TRBJ2-7; 7 nucleotides agree with TRBD2. Germline CDR1 MNHEY, CDR2 SMNVEV (reference sequence). This CDR3 is built from 14 residues. The junction had 9 bases not matched to a gene; V was cut back by 4 bases and J by 6 bases. The CDR3 sequence is CASSYAGASGEQYF. CDR3 in DNA: TGTGCCAGCAGTTACGCGGGAGCTTCGGGCGAGCAGTACTTC.